A single sample gave rise to the 29 T cell receptor beta chains below, sequenced in a study of T cells in Graves' hyperthyroidism and ophthalmopathy. RNA transcripts gave rise to amplified TCR beta CDR3 regions. With the HTBI primer set, the TCR CDR3 went through a first round of RT-PCR. Each CDR3 protein gets one entry after TCRdb re-called the multiplex PCR reads with MiXCR. This sample has roughly 150,000 distinct CDR3 sequences, with roughly 9.4% found just once. Sequencing used blood. The receptors were gathered from a woman between 18 and 30 years old with Graves' hyperthyroidism that later progressed to Graves' ophthalmopathy.

The CDR3 DNA reads TGCAGCGGTGGACTAGCGGCTTTCTACAATGAGCAGTTCTTC. It translates to CSGGLAAFYNEQFF. V is TRBV29-1 and J is TRBJ2-1; 10 bases are shared with TRBD2. Germline assignment: CDR1 SQVTM and CDR2 ANQGSEA. V shed 7 bases, J shed 3 bases, and the junction held 6 bases outside the gene matches. The length of the CDR3 is 14 residues.

The J gene is TRBJ1-3, the V gene TRBV13; TRBD1 is a possible D gene (5 bases). Germline V gene lookup returns CDR1 PRHDT and CDR2 FYEKMQ (reference sequence). Trimming removed 5 bases at V and 0 bases at J, with 17 bases between. This CDR3 has 17 residues. Here the CDR3 reads CASSPDQWGNSGNTIYF. DNA for the CDR3: TGTGCCAGCAGCCCCGATCAGTGGGGGAACTCTGGAAACACCATATATTTT. The complete variable domain, with remaining parts taken from reference TRBV13 and TRBJ1-3, reads AAGVIQSPRHLIKEKRETATLKCYPIPRHDTVYWYQQGPGQDPQFLISFYEKMQSDKGSIPDRFSAQQFSDYHSELNMSSLELGDSALYFCASSPDQWGNSGNTIYFGEGSWLTVV.

The table lists this clonotype with many counts. The chain has TRBV7-2 and TRBJ1-4, with D uncertain. The CDR3 extends over 16 amino acids. V lost 2 bases and J 3 bases, leaving 13 bases between the germline ends. CDR1 is SGHTA, CDR2 FQGNSA, per germline. The CDR3 here is CASSLSLRGANEKLFF. The CDR3 DNA is TGTGCCAGCAGCTTAAGCCTCCGCGGGGCTAATGAAAAACTGTTTTTT.

The sample holds many counts of this clonotype. This chain links TRBV28 with TRBJ2-3; the match to TRBD2 covers 10 bases. J was trimmed by 3 bases and V by 7 bases; bases with no gene match: 7. Germline V lookup: CDR1 MDHEN, CDR2 SYDVKM. This CDR3 has 15 amino acids. CDR3 sequence reads: CASNGAGGNTDTQYF. The CDR3 DNA sequence: TGTGCCAGCAATGGAGCGGGGGGGAATACAGATACGCAGTATTTT. Variable domain in full (rest from reference TRBV28 and TRBJ2-3): DVKVTQSSRYLVKRTGEKVFLECVQDMDHENMFWYRQDPGLGLRLIYFSYDVKMKEKGDIPEGYSVSREKKERFSLILESASTNQTSMYLCASNGAGGNTDTQYFGPGTRLTVL.

This clonotype was counted many times. The chain uses TRBV5-1 and TRBJ2-1, with TRBD2 matching over 12 bases. V trimming: 4 bases; J trimming: 12 bases; junction bases outside the gene matches: 8. CDR3 length: 14 residues. The germline CDR1 and CDR2 sequences are SGHRS and YFSETQ. The CDR3 DNA follows: TGCGCCAGCAGCCCGGGACTAGCGGGCGGGGGGCAGTTCTTC. This sequence encodes CASSPGLAGGGQFF.

This clonotype has just a few counts. V gene TRBV3-1 combines with J gene TRBJ2-7; perhaps TRBD2 as D (7 bases). Per the germline V gene, CDR1 is LGHDT and CDR2 is YNNKEL (reference sequence). Trimming removed 3 bases from V and 5 bases from J, with 20 bases in between. The length of the CDR3 is 16 residues. CDR3 loop: CASSQGGTTIFDEQYF. CDR3 coding DNA: TGTGCCAGCAGCCAGGGGGGGACAACGATCTTCGACGAGCAGTACTTC.

This chain uses TRBV20-1 with TRBJ1-5, with 9 bases identical to TRBD1. The CDR3 is 14 amino acids. The V segment lost 2 bases and the J segment 5 bases; nucleotides outside the gene matches: 4. Germline-derived CDR1 and CDR2 are DFQATT and SNEGSKA (reference sequence). CDR3 loop: CSARQTGGDQPQHF. CDR3 DNA: TGCAGTGCTAGACAAACAGGGGGCGATCAGCCCCAGCATTTT.

For this clonotype: This likely comes from a read error, as the CDR3 has no conserved phenylalanine or tryptophan at its end. This rearrangement joins TRBV30 to TRBJ1-1, with D perhaps TRBD1 (6 bases). The ends were cut back, 2 bases at V and 6 bases at J, with 13 bases in the middle. CDR1 is GTSNPN, CDR2 SVGIG, per germline (reference sequence). The CDR3 is 13 residues long. The CDR3 nucleotides are TGTGCCTGGAGTAATACAGGGTCTGCTGAAGCTTTCATT. Amino acid sequence: CAWSNTGSAEAFI.

This clonotype was counted at least ten times. This chain joins TRBV9 and TRBJ1-6; 7 nucleotides match TRBD1. CDR1 and CDR2 (germline): SGDLS, YYNGEE. J lost 5 bases, V lost 3 bases, and 14 bases had no gene match. The CDR3 extends over 18 amino acids. The CDR3 spells CASSDNPRQGGDNSPLHF. The DNA for the CDR3 is TGTGCCAGCAGCGACAACCCGAGACAGGGAGGGGATAATTCACCCCTCCACTTT.

V gene TRBV20-1 combines with J gene TRBJ1-2; 8 positions agree with TRBD1. The germline CDR1 and CDR2 sequences are DFQATT and SNEGSKA (reference sequence). The V and J ends lost 6 bases and 8 bases, in that order; junction bases with no gene match: 8. The CDR3 has 12 amino acids. The CDR3 sequence is CSAPTGAGGYTF. The CDR3 DNA is TGCAGTGCCCCGACAGGGGCGGGAGGCTACACCTTC.

This clonotype was found many times. V gene TRBV3-1 combines with J gene TRBJ1-3; no definite D call. V gave up 0 bases and J gave up 4 bases, with 13 bases separating them. The CDR3 runs 16 residues. The germline CDR1 and CDR2 sequences are LGHDT and YNNKEL (reference sequence). CDR3 loop: CASSQDSRLRGNTIYF. For the CDR3, the DNA is TGTGCCAGCAGCCAAGATAGCAGGTTGCGAGGAAACACCATATATTTT.

Ten or more counts support this clonotype. The chain carries TRBV20-1 and TRBJ2-3, with 12 bases matching TRBD1. V shed 5 bases, J shed 1 base, and the junction held 10 bases outside the gene matches. CDR1 is DFQATT, CDR2 SNEGSKA, per germline (reference sequence). The CDR3 extends over 17 amino acids. The CDR3 DNA sequence: TGCAGTGCTGCTCCTGGGGGACAGGGGGCGGGCACAGATACGCAGTATTTT. This codes for CSAAPGGQGAGTDTQYF.

V and J are TRBV2 and TRBJ2-1, with D perhaps given as TRBD1 or TRBD2 (5 bases each). Per the germline V gene, CDR1 is SNHLY and CDR2 is FYNNEI. The CDR3 spans 14 residues. The V gene lost 7 bases and the J gene lost 6 bases, with 16 bases spanning the gap. CDR3 sequence (DNA): TGTGCCAGCAACGAGAGGGGCTTAGGCAATGAGCAGTTCTTC. Translating it yields CASNERGLGNEQFF.

This clonotype was counted many times. The chain carries TRBV20-1 and TRBJ1-1; D unresolved. The CDR3 contains 13 residues. Germline V gene sequence: CDR1 DFQATT, CDR2 SNEGSKA (reference sequence). Deletions cut 0 bases from V and 0 bases from J, with 5 bases between. The CDR3 protein is CSARDPVNTEAFF. CDR3 nucleotides: TGCAGTGCTAGAGATCCCGTGAACACTGAAGCTTTCTTT.

This clonotype was counted many times. The rearrangement joins TRBV7-9 to TRBJ2-1; TRBD2 aligns across 13 bases. The CDR3 has 16 residues. V was pared by 5 bases and J by 9 bases, with 10 bases of the junction left unmatched. Per germline, CDR1 SEHNR and CDR2 FQNEAQ (reference sequence). This CDR3 reads CASSVTSGGAVGEQFF. CDR3 nucleotide sequence: TGTGCCAGCAGCGTCACTAGCGGGGGGGCCGTTGGTGAGCAGTTCTTC.

This clonotype has ten or more counts. CDR3 sequence reads: CSAREAGAVDTQYF. CDR3 nucleotide sequence: TGCAGTGCTAGAGAGGCGGGAGCGGTAGATACGCAGTATTTT. The chain combines TRBV20-1 with TRBJ2-3; 7 nucleotides agree with TRBD2. CDR3 length equals 14 residues. Trimming removed 0 bases from V and 5 bases from J; junction bases left unmatched: 5. Looked up from germline, CDR1 is DFQATT and CDR2 is SNEGSKA (reference sequence).

The sample holds many counts of this clonotype. The rearrangement uses TRBV20-1 and TRBJ2-1, with 7 bases identical to TRBD2. CDR3 length: 15 residues. Germline-derived CDR1 and CDR2 are DFQATT and SNEGSKA (reference sequence). The V gene end was trimmed by 1 base and the J gene end by 3 bases; junction bases not matched to a gene: 6. CDR3 in amino acids: CSARVGTIFYNEQFF. In nucleotides, the CDR3 is TGCAGTGCTAGAGTCGGGACTATATTCTACAATGAGCAGTTCTTC.

This clonotype was seen at least ten times. The chain employs TRBV20-1 and TRBJ2-5; TRBD1 aligns across 11 bases. V lost 3 bases, J lost 5 bases, and 17 bases stayed unmatched. The CDR3 consists of 18 residues. The germline V gene has CDR1 DFQATT and CDR2 SNEGSKA (reference sequence). CDR3: CSASQNGGQGEVVETQYF. CDR3 nucleotide sequence: TGCAGTGCTAGTCAAAACGGGGGACAGGGGGAGGTAGTGGAGACCCAGTACTTC.

This clonotype was observed many times. The chain has TRBV2 and TRBJ1-5, with 8 positions matching TRBD1. Trimming cost V 7 bases and J 3 bases; bases outside gene matches: 8. Looked up from germline, CDR1 is SNHLY and CDR2 is FYNNEI. This CDR3 has 15 amino acids. This CDR3 is CASTDRGEINQPQHF. The DNA for the CDR3 is TGTGCCAGCACCGACAGGGGAGAGATCAATCAGCCCCAGCATTTT.

This clonotype was detected only a few times. This chain connects TRBV19 to TRBJ1-1; D is possibly TRBD1 (6 bases). Trimming stripped 5 bases from V and 9 bases from J, with 22 bases between. The CDR3 is 15 amino acids. Per germline, CDR1 LNHDA and CDR2 SQIVND (reference sequence). CDR3 sequence: CASSVQGNLREKAFF. In nucleotides, the CDR3 is TGTGCCAGTAGTGTACAGGGCAATCTTAGGGAAAAAGCTTTCTTT. The variable domain in full, completed from reference TRBV19 and TRBJ1-1, reads DGGITQSPKYLFRKEGQNVTLSCEQNLNHDAMYWYRQDPGQGLRLIYYSQIVNDFQKGDIAEGYSVSREKKESFPLTVTSAQKNPTAFYLCASSVQGNLREKAFFGQGTRLTVV.

There are many counts of this clonotype. This rearrangement joins TRBV7-2 to TRBJ2-1; 11 bases fit TRBD2. The CDR3 is made up of 15 amino acids. The germline V gene has CDR1 SGHTA and CDR2 FQGNSA. V lost 6 bases and J lost 5; bases outside the gene matches: 6. The CDR3 loop is CASRVAGGINNEQFF. The CDR3 nucleotides are TGTGCCAGCAGAGTAGCGGGGGGGATTAACAATGAGCAGTTCTTC.

Note on this clonotype: Since a much larger clone is just one base distant, this may be a read error. The conserved phenylalanine or tryptophan is not found at the CDR3 terminus, so this likely reflects a read error. The chain recombines TRBV27 with TRBJ1-1; D might be TRBD1 (6 bases). V shed 2 bases and J shed 1 base, with 14 bases lying between them. CDR3 length: 16 residues. Germline CDR1 MNHEY, CDR2 SMNVEV (reference sequence). CDR3 coding DNA: TGTGCCAGCAGTTTAGGGACGGGGGCCGGGAACACTGAAGCTTTCCTT. Protein sequence: CASSLGTGAGNTEAFL.

This clonotype was counted many times. The J gene is TRBJ2-7, the V gene TRBV6-5, with D tentatively TRBD1 (5 bases). The V and J ends lost 2 bases and 0 bases respectively, with 11 bases between them. The CDR3 spans 15 residues. Germline assignment: CDR1 MNHEY and CDR2 SVGAGI. CDR3 bases: TGTGCCAGCAGTTACACGGACAAGAGCTCCTACGAGCAGTACTTC. Translated: CASSYTDKSSYEQYF.

This clonotype has a count of ten or more. The V gene is TRBV9, the J gene TRBJ1-2; D ambiguous. V lost 6 bases to trimming and J lost 1 base, with 10 bases between them. Germline V CDR1 and CDR2: SGDLS, YYNGEE. CDR3 length: 13 residues. The CDR3 spells CASTQEDNYGYTF. The CDR3 DNA is TGTGCCAGCACCCAAGAGGATAACTATGGCTACACCTTC.

This clonotype came up many times. Here the CDR3 DNA reads TGTGCCAGCAGTGTGACAGGGGGCGATGAGCAGTTCTTC. Its translation is CASSVTGGDEQFF. The chain combines TRBV28 with TRBJ2-1, with 10 bases fitting TRBD1. The CDR3 runs to 13 residues. The V segment lost 5 bases and the J segment 8 bases; nucleotides outside the gene matches: 3. CDR1 is MDHEN and CDR2 is SYDVKM in the germline V gene.

In this sample, this clonotype turned up many times. V usage is TRBV25-1 and J usage is TRBJ1-1; D unresolved. This CDR3 is built from 19 residues. V lost 0 bases and J lost 0, with 20 bases in between. The germline CDR1 and CDR2 sequences are MGHDK and SYGVNS. The CDR3 here is CASSEYRTQNRFMNTEAFF. The CDR3 bases are TGTGCCAGCAGTGAATATCGCACGCAGAATCGCTTCATGAACACTGAAGCTTTCTTT.

In its sample, this clonotype was seen many times. The chain carries TRBV2 and TRBJ2-1, with TRBD2 matching 9 bases. In germline, CDR1 is SNHLY, CDR2 FYNNEI. The CDR3 covers 18 residues. Trimming removed 6 bases from V and 4 bases from J; junction bases left unmatched: 16. The CDR3 here is CASSQRGVAGVSYNEQFF. CDR3 nucleotide sequence: TGTGCCAGCAGCCAAAGGGGGGTAGCGGGAGTAAGTTACAATGAGCAGTTCTTC.

This clonotype occurred a few times. The V and J genes are TRBV3-1 and TRBJ2-7; TRBD1 matches at 8 bases. This CDR3 has 16 residues. V lost 4 bases to trimming and J lost 0 bases; unmatched junction nucleotides: 8. Germline CDR1 and CDR2: LGHDT and YNNKEL (reference sequence). As DNA, the CDR3 is TGTGCCAGCAGCCCCGTCGGGGGACAGGCCTCCTACGAGCAGTACTTC. This translates into CASSPVGGQASYEQYF.

This clonotype showed up many times. This chain joins TRBV12-3 or TRBV12-4 and TRBJ2-1; perhaps TRBD1 as D (6 bases). The CDR3 covers 19 residues. Trimming left V 0 bases short and J 3 bases short, with 21 bases between. The CDR3 coding sequence is TGTGCCAGCAGTTTAGCGTTCCAGGATCAGGGGTTCTTCTACAATGAGCAGTTCTTC. Protein: CASSLAFQDQGFFYNEQFF.